This entry lists 26 T cell receptor beta chains sequenced from one sample in a study of shared clonotypes between healthy human individuals. The protocol was immunoSEQ multiplex PCR, while the TCRdb copy is restricted to in-frame clones and leaves out a portion. The table includes roughly 2,500,000 clones, 80% to 95% detected once. Sequencing used naive CD4+ T cells from PBMCs. Stated subset: CD45RA+ positively selected. These receptors were collected from a man aged 18 to 35 in good health. Some clones in this sample may be carry-over from other donors' samples.

Of note for this clone: This sample also contains other DNA sequences that code for the same CDR3. The chain recombines TRBV2 with TRBJ2-7, with D tentatively TRBD1 (5 bases). CDR1 and CDR2 from the germline V gene are SNHLY and FYNNEI. The CDR3 is 14 amino acids. The germline V and J ends were trimmed by 3 bases and 0 bases, with 9 bases remaining between them. DNA of the CDR3: TGTGCCAGCAGTGACCAGGGAATCTCCTACGAGCAGTACTTC. Its translation is CASSDQGISYEQYF. The full variable domain, completed using reference TRBV2 and TRBJ2-7, is EPEVTQTPSHQVTQMGQEVILRCVPISNHLYFYWYRQILGQKVEFLVSFYNNEISEKSEIFDDQFSVERPDGSNFTLKIRSTKLEDSAMYFCASSDQGISYEQYFGPGTRLTVT.

The V and J genes are TRBV7-6 and TRBJ2-1; D ambiguous. This CDR3 is built from 13 residues. Trimming left V 2 bases short and J 2 bases short, with 4 bases between. Germline V gene data show CDR1 as SGHVS and CDR2 as FNYEAQ. CDR3 residues: CASSLRAYNEQFF. The CDR3 DNA reads TGTGCCAGCAGCTTAAGGGCCTACAATGAGCAGTTCTTC.

The chain couples TRBV5-4 to TRBJ2-7; D perhaps matches TRBD2 (5 bases). The CDR3 has 14 amino acids. Germline CDR1 reads SGHNT; CDR2 reads YYREEE (reference sequence). The germline V and J ends were trimmed by 4 bases and 4 bases, with 15 bases remaining between them. The CDR3 sequence: CASSAGWSTYEQYF. The CDR3 coding sequence is TGTGCCAGCAGCGCGGGTTGGTCGACATACGAGCAGTACTTC.

V gene TRBV10-3 combines with J gene TRBJ2-4; no clear D. Trimming cost V 2 bases and J 0 bases, with 14 bases left between them. This CDR3 has 17 amino acids. CDR1 is ENHRY and CDR2 is SYGVKD in the germline V gene. In DNA form, the CDR3 reads TGTGCCATCAGTGAGAAACCCCCCCAGGCAGCCAAAAACATTCAGTACTTC. The encoded protein is CAISEKPPQAAKNIQYF.

The chain recombines TRBV14 with TRBJ2-3; TRBD2 matches 9 bases. V shed 3 bases, J shed 2 bases, and the junction held 12 bases outside the gene matches. Germline values: CDR1 SGHDN, CDR2 FVKESK. The CDR3 runs to 18 residues. CDR3 protein: CASSHLSGRWPPTDTQYF. In nucleotides, the CDR3 is TGTGCCAGCAGCCACCTCAGCGGGAGGTGGCCCCCCACAGATACGCAGTATTTT. Filled out from reference TRBV14 and TRBJ2-3, the complete variable domain reads EAGVTQFPSHSVIEKGQTVTLRCDPISGHDNLYWYRRVMGKEIKFLLHFVKESKQDESGMPNNRFLAERTGGTYSTLKVQPAELEDSGVYFCASSHLSGRWPPTDTQYFGPGTRLTVL.

The chain is built from TRBV30 and TRBJ2-7; 7 nucleotides match TRBD2. Germline assignment: CDR1 GTSNPN and CDR2 SVGIG (reference sequence). This CDR3 contains 13 residues. V trimming: 0 bases; J trimming: 3 bases; junction bases outside the gene matches: 2. The CDR3 loop is CAWSVSGGYEQYF. The CDR3 coding sequence is TGTGCCTGGAGTGTATCGGGAGGCTACGAGCAGTACTTC.

The CDR3 here is CASSPQFSTDTQYF. The DNA of the CDR3 is TGTGCCAGCAGCCCCCAGTTTAGCACAGATACGCAGTATTTT. The chain is built from TRBV11-1 and TRBJ2-3; no firm D call. From germline, CDR1 is SGHAT and CDR2 FQDESV (reference sequence). The V gene lost 5 bases and the J gene lost 0 bases, with 9 bases spanning the gap. The CDR3 is 14 residues long.

The chain employs TRBV7-9 and TRBJ2-3; D not resolved. The CDR3 runs to 12 residues. Trimming removed 5 bases from V and 3 bases from J, with 6 bases in between. Germline-derived CDR1 and CDR2 are SEHNR and FQNEAQ (reference sequence). The CDR3 DNA is TGTGCCAGCAGCCGATTAACAGATACGCAGTATTTT. Its translation: CASSRLTDTQYF.

The chain links TRBV7-2 to TRBJ2-1; 11 bases match TRBD2. The V segment lost 2 bases and the J segment 10 bases; nucleotides outside the gene matches: 4. The CDR3 spans 14 residues. CDR1 and CDR2 (germline): SGHTA, FQGNSA. The CDR3 nucleotides read TGTGCCAGCAGCTTAACTAGCGGGAGAGGCGAGCAGTTCTTC. Protein sequence: CASSLTSGRGEQFF.

This rearrangement joins TRBV4-2 to TRBJ2-1, with 13 bases fitting TRBD2. Looked up from germline, CDR1 is LGHNA and CDR2 is YNFKEQ. The CDR3 is 16 residues long. The ends lost 0 bases at V and 7 bases at J; junction bases unmatched: 3. The CDR3 DNA follows: TGTGCCAGCAGCCAAGATCCGGGACTAGCGGGGAATGAGCAGTTCTTC. Translated: CASSQDPGLAGNEQFF.

The chain links TRBV7-2 to TRBJ2-3, with a weak D call TRBD2 (5 bases). Per germline, CDR1 SGHTA and CDR2 FQGNSA. V lost 1 base, J lost 2 bases, and 10 bases lay in between. The length of the CDR3 is 15 residues. Here the CDR3 DNA reads TGTGCCAGCAGCTTAGAAGCGGCGTACACAGATACGCAGTATTTT. Its translation is CASSLEAAYTDTQYF.

The genes are TRBV7-6 and TRBJ2-1; TRBD2 matches at 8 bases. The J segment lost 1 base and the V segment lost 3 bases, leaving 11 bases of the junction unmatched. This CDR3 comprises 18 residues. The germline V gene encodes CDR1 SGHVS and CDR2 FNYEAQ. The CDR3 DNA reads TGTGCCAGCAGCTTCGGGTTATTAGCGGGAAGTTCCTACAATGAGCAGTTCTTC. Its translation is CASSFGLLAGSSYNEQFF.

This sequence joins TRBV7-8 and TRBJ2-5; D is possibly TRBD1 (5 bases). Germline CDR1 reads SGHVS; CDR2 reads FQNEAQ. The CDR3 runs to 15 residues. V shed 7 bases and J shed 2 bases, with 17 bases lying between them. CDR3 nucleotides: TGTGCCAGCAAGAGTCTAGGACAACCTCAAGAGACCCAGTACTTC. Protein: CASKSLGQPQETQYF.

The chain joins TRBV2 to TRBJ2-5; 10 nucleotides match TRBD1. This CDR3 comprises 14 residues. Trimming at V came to 9 bases and at J to 3 bases, leaving 7 bases not matched to a gene. Germline V lookup: CDR1 SNHLY, CDR2 FYNNEI. The CDR3 bases are TGTGCCAGTAAACGGGACAGGGGAAAAGAGACCCAGTACTTC. This encodes CASKRDRGKETQYF.

The V call is TRBV10-3, the J call TRBJ1-3; 8 nucleotides align to TRBD1. Trimming cost V 4 bases and J 4 bases; bases outside gene matches: 9. Per germline, CDR1 ENHRY and CDR2 SYGVKD. The CDR3 sequence is 16 residues long. DNA for the CDR3: TGTGCCATCAGTGGACACACCAGGGGGCTCGGAAACACCATATATTTT. This encodes CAISGHTRGLGNTIYF.

The table lists this clone with a count of one. The sample contains more than one DNA sequence encoding this CDR3. The rearrangement links TRBV7-3 to TRBJ2-1; D is possibly TRBD2 (5 bases). The CDR3 spans 13 residues. CDR1 and CDR2 (germline): SGHTA, FQGTGA. Trimming stripped 3 bases from V and 4 bases from J, with 7 bases between. The CDR3 spells CASSLGEYNEQFF. The DNA for the CDR3 is TGTGCCAGCAGCTTGGGAGAATACAATGAGCAGTTCTTC.

This sequence joins TRBV21-1 and TRBJ1-2; the DNA was not used to check the table's D call, TRBD1. TRBV21-1 is termed a pseudogene. This CDR3 is 18 amino acids long. The CDR3 nucleotides are TGTGCCAGCAGCAAGACACCGGGCCCCAGGGCGGCCCGCTATGGCTACACCTTC. Translated: CASSKTPGPRAARYGYTF.

The chain recombines TRBV15 with TRBJ2-5; TRBD2 agrees at 9 bases. CDR1 and CDR2 from the germline V gene are LNHNV and YYDKDF (reference sequence). Trimming took 2 bases from V and 2 from J; bases not matched to a gene: 9. The CDR3 is 17 amino acids. The CDR3 here is CATSRRSSGLAQETQYF. CDR3 DNA: TGTGCCACCAGCAGACGCTCGAGTGGACTAGCGCAAGAGACCCAGTACTTC.

This clone was seen a single time. The CDR3 loop is CASSLRGFEQYF. The CDR3 region has the DNA TGTGCCAGCAGTTTGAGGGGGTTCGAGCAGTACTTC. The chain combines TRBV27 with TRBJ2-7; TRBD1 might be the D (6 bases). CDR1 is MNHEY, CDR2 SMNVEV, per germline (reference sequence). The CDR3 consists of 12 residues. Trimming cost V 3 bases and J 6 bases, with 9 bases left between them.

This clone has a single count. V usage is TRBV2 and J usage is TRBJ1-1; TRBD1 might be the D (6 bases). This CDR3 has 14 amino acids. Trimming pared 6 bases from V and 0 bases from J, leaving 11 bases between. Germline loops: CDR1 SNHLY, CDR2 FYNNEI. CDR3 region: CASRGGALNTEAFF. The CDR3 region has the DNA TGTGCCAGCAGGGGGGGGGCGCTGAACACTGAAGCTTTCTTT.

The chain joins TRBV28 to TRBJ1-2; TRBD1 matches at 9 bases. After removal of 1 base from V and 8 bases from J, the junction contained 5 bases not matched to a gene. Germline CDR1 MDHEN, CDR2 SYDVKM. CDR3 length: 14 amino acids. The CDR3 region has the DNA TGTGCCAGCAGTTTATCCGACAGGGGGGGAGGCTACACCTTC. Residues: CASSLSDRGGGYTF.

The rearrangement links TRBV19 to TRBJ2-7, with D possibly matching TRBD2 (5 bases). With 1 base removed from V and 0 bases from J, the gap between germline ends came to 7 bases. The CDR3 has 14 residues. The V gene's germline CDR1 is LNHDA and CDR2 SQIVND (reference sequence). CDR3 sequence (DNA): TGTGCCAGTAGTATAGGAGGGATCTCCTACGAGCAGTACTTC. This codes for CASSIGGISYEQYF.

On this clone itself: The same CDR3 also results from other DNA sequences found in this sample. The chain employs TRBV4-1 and TRBJ2-7; D is possibly TRBD2 (5 bases). Germline CDR1 and CDR2: MGHRA and YSYEKL. Trimming removed 4 bases from V and 3 bases from J, with 10 bases in between. CDR3 length: 13 residues. CDR3 sequence: CASSPRGSYEQYF. In nucleotides, the CDR3 is TGCGCCAGCAGCCCCCGGGGAAGCTACGAGCAGTACTTC.

Notes on this clone: Other DNA sequences in this specimen translate into the identical CDR3. This chain uses TRBV2 with TRBJ1-5; D is ambiguous. V was shortened by 3 bases and J by 0 bases, with 6 bases between the two germline ends. The CDR3 is 14 residues long. Per germline, CDR1 SNHLY and CDR2 FYNNEI. The DNA for the CDR3 is TGTGCCAGCAGTGAGGACCGTAGCAATCAGCCCCAGCATTTT. Residues: CASSEDRSNQPQHF.

The table lists this clone with a count of one. The chain has TRBV6-1 and TRBJ2-3; 7 positions match TRBD1. Trimming cost V 6 bases and J 1 base; bases outside gene matches: 4. This CDR3 is 14 amino acids long. Germline CDR1 reads MNHNS; CDR2 reads SASEGT. CDR3 coding DNA: TGTGCCAGCAGCGACAGGGACGGCACAGATACGCAGTATTTT. This sequence encodes CASSDRDGTDTQYF.

CDR3: CSSRGLAGRDTQYF. The CDR3 nucleotides read TGCAGCTCAAGAGGACTAGCGGGAAGAGATACGCAGTATTTT. The rearrangement uses TRBV29-1 and TRBJ2-3, with TRBD2 matching over 12 bases. CDR1 and CDR2 (germline): SQVTM, ANQGSEA. Germline trimming cut 8 bases from V and 5 bases from J; bases unmatched to any gene: 8. The CDR3 loop spans 14 amino acids.